This TCR beta chain was identified in a study of circulating tumor DNA in untreated peripheral T-cell lymphoma. Study conclusions and caveats: In about 76% of patients, tumor-specific clonotypes were identified.

As to this clone: Its antigen is unknown.

The tumor tissue sample was taken at baseline before any treatment. Sequencing was performed with immunoSEQ multiplex PCR; in TCRdb, only in-frame clones are kept and a portion is missing. The sample holds 8,800 or so clones, over 80% seen once. CDR3 length: 15 residues. V lost 1 base and J 5 bases, leaving 14 bases between the germline ends. Per germline, CDR1 MGHRA and CDR2 YSYEKL. The chain is built from TRBV4-1 and TRBJ2-5, with a weak D call TRBD2 (6 bases). This receptor was identified in a human donor with peripheral T-cell lymphoma. Sequenced input: tumor tissue. The CDR3 sequence: CASSQVPGVGETQYF. CDR3 DNA sequence: TGCGCCAGCAGCCAAGTACCGGGGGTAGGTGAGACCCAGTACTTC.